A single sample gave rise to the 26 T cell receptor beta chains below, sequenced in a study of blood T cells in healthy people across ages. Together with a sample-barcoded 5' primer, a J-beta primer mix was included in a second PCR lasting roughly 7 to 11 cycles. MiXCR was run by TCRdb on the 5' RACE reads, yielding one entry per CDR3 protein. Of 450,000 to 600,000 distinct CDR3 sequences in the sample, about a quarter are singletons; the top ten hold approximately 3.7%. These data are also associated with another study on T cells of mothers and their children.

What was sequenced was blood. The receptors originated from a boy younger than 10 in good health.

This chain connects TRBV9 to TRBJ2-1, with 8 bases lining up with TRBD2. V lost 0 bases, J lost 7 bases, and 6 bases stayed unmatched. Per the germline V gene, CDR1 is SGDLS and CDR2 is YYNGEE. This CDR3 region has 15 residues. CDR3 region: CASSVVASGYNEQFF. The CDR3 coding sequence is TGTGCCAGCAGCGTAGTGGCTAGCGGGTATAATGAGCAGTTCTTC.

The chain recombines TRBV25-1 with TRBJ2-6, with TRBD2 identical over 7 bases. V dropped 5 bases and J dropped 0; count of bases not matched to a gene: 10. Germline CDR1 reads MGHDK; CDR2 reads SYGVNS. CDR3 length: 18 amino acids. This CDR3 is CASSLNVGGYSGANVLTF. The CDR3 nucleotides read TGTGCCAGCAGTTTAAACGTCGGGGGGTACTCTGGGGCCAACGTCCTGACTTTC.

By frequency in the sample, this clonotype is medium-sized. The genes are TRBV7-8 and TRBJ2-3; D is undetermined. This CDR3 spans 16 amino acids. V was trimmed by 1 base and J by 2 bases, leaving 13 bases between them. CDR1 and CDR2 (germline): SGHVS, FQNEAQ. The CDR3 loop reads CASSLVDSLPTDTQYF. The CDR3 DNA reads as TGTGCCAGCAGCTTAGTTGACTCACTCCCCACAGATACGCAGTATTTT.

The chain employs TRBV12-3 or TRBV12-4 and TRBJ2-5; D ambiguous. Trimming took 6 bases from V and 1 from J, leaving 12 bases between them. CDR3 length equals 14 residues. CDR3 sequence: CASRRTVFQETQYF. The CDR3 nucleotides are TGTGCCAGCAGGCGGACGGTATTCCAAGAGACCCAGTACTTC.

The chain employs TRBV10-3 and TRBJ1-2; TRBD1 matches 8 bases. From germline, CDR1 is ENHRY and CDR2 SYGVKD. V was pared by 8 bases and J by 1 base, with 9 bases of the junction left unmatched. The CDR3 is 15 residues long. The CDR3 sequence is CAIREQGGGNYGYTF. The DNA of the CDR3 is TGTGCCATCCGAGAACAGGGGGGGGGTAACTATGGCTACACCTTC.

This clonotype showed up just a few times. The rearrangement links TRBV21-1 to TRBJ1-2; the DNA was not used to check the table's D call, TRBD1. TRBV21-1 is labeled a pseudogene. The CDR3 is 17 residues long. The CDR3 protein is CASSKGYRVERDYGYTF. The DNA of the CDR3 is TGTGCCAGCAGCAAAGGGTACAGGGTCGAGCGCGACTATGGCTACACCTTC.

This clonotype was picked up a small number of times. V usage is TRBV6-1 and J usage is TRBJ1-2; D is undetermined. V dropped 1 base and J dropped 2 bases, with 8 bases sitting between them. CDR1 is MNHNS and CDR2 is SASEGT in the germline V gene. The CDR3 contains 14 residues. CDR3 in amino acids: CASSEEVANYGYTF. The CDR3, as DNA: TGTGCCAGCAGTGAAGAGGTGGCGAACTATGGCTACACCTTC.

The CDR3 sequence: CASTSGGSYEQYF. CDR3 nucleotides: TGTGCCAGCACTTCAGGGGGATCCTACGAGCAGTACTTC. The J gene is TRBJ2-7, the V gene TRBV6-5; 7 nucleotides align to TRBD1. V dropped 7 bases and J dropped 1; count of bases not matched to a gene: 4. CDR3 length: 13 residues. CDR1 is MNHEY, CDR2 SVGAGI, per germline.

This clonotype was seen many times. The chain has TRBV12-3 or TRBV12-4 and TRBJ2-5; TRBD2 agrees at 7 bases. The trim removed 6 bases at V and 2 bases at J, leaving 6 bases unmatched. This CDR3 spans 14 amino acids. CDR3 coding DNA: TGTGCCAGCAGCCCGGGGGGAGGACAAGAGACCCAGTACTTC. It specifies CASSPGGGQETQYF.

The rearrangement joins TRBV25-1 to TRBJ2-1; 9 bases align to TRBD1. The CDR3 runs 15 residues. CDR1 and CDR2 from the germline V gene are MGHDK and SYGVNS. V was pared by 4 bases and J by 6 bases, with 7 bases of the junction left unmatched. In DNA, the CDR3 is TGTGCCAGCAGTGTAGGGACAGGGCCCTCCAATGAGCAGTTCTTC. Encoded protein: CASSVGTGPSNEQFF.

This clonotype was seen only a few times. The chain couples TRBV7-2 to TRBJ1-1, with unresolved D. The germline V gene encodes CDR1 SGHTA and CDR2 FQGNSA. The CDR3 spans 15 residues. Trimming took off 1 base at V and 1 base at J, with 10 bases between the two ends. CDR3 sequence (DNA): TGTGCCAGCAGCTTAGTTGGCCGGCGGAACACTGAAGCTTTCTTT. It translates to CASSLVGRRNTEAFF.

This clonotype was counted a few times. The rearrangement links TRBV25-1 to TRBJ2-3, with 9 bases identical to TRBD1. V shed 7 bases and J 1 base; nucleotides not matched to a gene: 6. CDR1 is MGHDK, CDR2 SYGVNS, per germline. The CDR3 length is 15 residues. Here the CDR3 DNA reads TGTGCCAGCACCGAACAGGGGGCGGGCACAGATACGCAGTATTTT. Amino acid sequence: CASTEQGAGTDTQYF.

The genes are TRBV7-2 and TRBJ1-4; D unclear. The CDR3 totals 14 residues. Trimming removed 4 bases from V and 7 bases from J, with 13 bases in between. Germline-derived CDR1 and CDR2 are SGHTA and FQGNSA. As DNA, the CDR3 is TGTGCCAGCAGCTCCCAAGGAGGGAGTGAAAAACTGTTTTTT. It is translated as CASSSQGGSEKLFF. The full variable domain, with the rest looked up from reference TRBV7-2 and TRBJ1-4, is GAGVSQSPSNKVTEKGKDVELRCDPISGHTALYWYRQSLGQGLEFLIYFQGNSAPDKSGLPSDRFSAERTGGSVSTLTIQRTQQEDSAVYLCASSSQGGSEKLFFGSGTQLSVL.

The chain has TRBV28 and TRBJ1-2, with D hard to call. Germline CDR1 is MDHEN and CDR2 is SYDVKM. The CDR3 runs 16 residues. V was shortened by 6 bases and J by 6 bases, with 23 bases between the two germline ends. CDR3 loop: CASSLTFVAGSDGYTF. The CDR3 DNA sequence: TGTGCCAGCAGCTTAACCTTCGTGGCGGGCTCGGATGGCTACACCTTC.

The chain recombines TRBV4-1 with TRBJ1-2, with a tentative D call TRBD1 (6 bases). The V gene's germline CDR1 is MGHRA and CDR2 YSYEKL. This CDR3 region has 17 residues. Trimming removed 0 bases from V and 0 bases from J, with 14 bases in between. The CDR3 protein is CASSQEAGVLTNYGYTF. CDR3 nucleotides: TGCGCCAGCAGCCAAGAGGCAGGGGTTCTCACTAACTATGGCTACACCTTC.

V and J are TRBV20-1 and TRBJ2-7, with 11 bases matching TRBD2. J gave up 3 bases and V 6 bases, and 10 bases lay outside the gene matches. Germline V gives CDR1 DFQATT, CDR2 SNEGSKA (reference sequence). The CDR3 totals 15 residues. The CDR3 DNA follows: TGCAGTGCCAATCCACTAGCGGGGGCCAACTACGAGCAGTACTTC. It translates to CSANPLAGANYEQYF.

J is TRBJ2-5 and V is TRBV20-1, with a possible D match to TRBD2 (6 bases). This CDR3 has 15 residues. The V end lost 4 bases, the J end lost 5 bases, and 20 bases lay between the germline ends. The germline V gene has CDR1 DFQATT and CDR2 SNEGSKA (reference sequence). CDR3 sequence: CSAIAGRGSSETQYF. In DNA, the CDR3 is TGCAGTGCTATTGCGGGACGGGGATCCTCGGAGACCCAGTACTTC.

V usage is TRBV12-3 or TRBV12-4 and J usage is TRBJ2-3; D ambiguous. The CDR3 runs 13 residues. Between the trimmed V and J ends, which lost 6 bases and 2 bases, there was a span of 9 bases. The CDR3 is CASRSVPTDTQYF. CDR3 bases: TGTGCCAGCAGATCCGTACCCACAGATACGCAGTATTTT.

This clonotype was seen just once. This rearrangement joins TRBV20-1 to TRBJ1-1, with a weak D call TRBD1 (5 bases). Trimming took 0 bases from V and 3 from J, leaving 14 bases between them. This CDR3 comprises 15 residues. Germline V gene lookup returns CDR1 DFQATT and CDR2 SNEGSKA (reference sequence). CDR3 sequence reads: CSAREWDPRDTEAFF. Written as DNA, the CDR3 is TGCAGTGCTAGAGAGTGGGACCCACGGGACACTGAAGCTTTCTTT.

This clonotype was seen a few times. V and J are TRBV6-1 and TRBJ2-7; TRBD2 might be the D (6 bases). The germline V gene has CDR1 MNHNS and CDR2 SASEGT. The ends were cut back, 5 bases at V and 0 bases at J, with 17 bases in the middle. CDR3 length: 16 residues. This CDR3 reads CASSLPGVSGSYEQYF. The CDR3 region has the DNA TGTGCCAGCAGTCTTCCGGGGGTTAGCGGCTCCTACGAGCAGTACTTC.

V usage is TRBV7-9 and J usage is TRBJ2-5; 8 bases line up with TRBD2. The tail of the sequence fits TRBJ2-1 better, so the J call may be wrong. The CDR3 sequence is 15 residues long. Per the germline V gene, CDR1 is SEHNR and CDR2 is FQNEAQ (reference sequence). The CDR3 reads CASSSRGDRYNEQFF. CDR3 nucleotides: TGTGCCAGCAGCTCGCGGGGGGACCGTTACAATGAGCAGTTCTTC.

This sequence joins TRBV10-1 and TRBJ2-3; TRBD1 is a possible D gene (6 bases). Germline-derived CDR1 and CDR2 are WNHNN and SYGVQD (reference sequence). V dropped 6 bases and J dropped 9 bases, with 16 bases sitting between them. The CDR3 length is 13 residues. CDR3 DNA sequence: TGCGCCAGCAGCAGTCAGGGGAAGGGGACGCAGTATTTT. It codes for CASSSQGKGTQYF.

There are many counts of this clonotype. V and J are TRBV7-6 and TRBJ2-2, with a weak D call TRBD1 (6 bases). V gave up 3 bases and J gave up 0 bases, with 11 bases separating them. Germline values: CDR1 SGHVS, CDR2 FNYEAQ. This CDR3 has 16 amino acids. The CDR3, as DNA: TGTGCCAGCAGCTTTTGGGGGCAGCCGAACACCGGGGAGCTGTTTTTT. Translated, it gives CASSFWGQPNTGELFF.

The chain carries TRBV20-1 and TRBJ2-2, with 7 bases that match TRBD1. This CDR3 has 15 amino acids. Trimming cost V 1 base and J 4 bases; bases outside gene matches: 6. Germline V gene sequence: CDR1 DFQATT, CDR2 SNEGSKA (reference sequence). The DNA of the CDR3 is TGCAGTGCTAGAGGCTCACGGACAGGCACCGGGGAGCTGTTTTTT. Amino acid sequence: CSARGSRTGTGELFF.

The gene calls are TRBV6-6 and TRBJ2-7; D uncertain. V lost 4 bases, J lost 0 bases, and 10 bases lay in between. Germline CDR1 is MNHNY and CDR2 is SVGAGI (reference sequence). The CDR3 runs 14 residues. CDR3: CASSLGYRSYEQYF. In DNA, the CDR3 is TGTGCCAGCAGTTTAGGATATCGCTCCTACGAGCAGTACTTC.

The chain links TRBV2 to TRBJ1-1; D remains unclear. Germline lookup yields CDR1 SNHLY and CDR2 FYNNEI. Deletions cut 7 bases from V and 1 base from J, with 10 bases between. This CDR3 comprises 13 residues. The chain's CDR3 is CASTEGQNTEAFF. DNA for the CDR3: TGTGCCAGCACGGAGGGCCAGAACACTGAAGCTTTCTTT.